The sequence of this T cell receptor beta chain was determined in a study of blood T cell repertoires in COVID-19. The table lists this clone with a count of one. Using immunoSEQ multiplex PCR, the repertoire was profiled, and TCRdb retains in-frame clones only, with some absent. Here the sample spans roughly 33,000 clones, around 87% being singletons. Trimming took 5 bases from V and 3 from J; bases not matched to a gene: 8. This CDR3 spans 17 amino acids. Germline loops: CDR1 MNHEY, CDR2 SMNVEV (reference sequence). The sequenced sample was peripheral blood. The V gene is TRBV27, the J gene TRBJ2-1; TRBD2 agrees at 12 bases. The sequence was collected from a man at least 80 years old with active COVID-19. The CDR3 region has the DNA TGTGCCAGCAGTCTCTTACGGACTAGCGGGATCTACAATGAGCAGTTCTTC. It codes for CASSLLRTSGIYNEQFF.